This T cell receptor beta chain appears in the sequencing data of a study of shared clonotypes between healthy human individuals. Study at large: The study enrolled a couple of women and three men aged 18 to 49.

Regarding this clone: Its target is not known.

In germline, CDR1 is LNHDA, CDR2 SQIVND (reference sequence). The CDR3 contains 14 residues. V was clipped by 4 bases and J by 6 bases, with 13 bases between them. The study's findings and limits: Sampling included only blood; tissue repertoires likely differ.

Investigators spread the genomic DNA of each subset evenly over several immunoSEQ plates. Original methodology: Junction-only sequences without quality scores came from ImmunoSEQ, so filtering differed. Sequencing was performed with immunoSEQ multiplex PCR; in TCRdb, only in-frame clones are kept and a portion is missing. V and J calls and clone size are given by that table; D and trimming were obtained from the DNA. The sample gives about 2,500,000 clones, about 92% of which show up once; around 0.14% is in the top ten. The chain couples TRBV19 to TRBJ1-5; tentatively, D is TRBD1 (5 bases). This receptor was taken from a man between 18 and 35 years old in good health. The sequenced material came from naive CD4+ T cells sorted from blood. Subset reported: CD45RA+ positively selected. The CDR3 DNA reads TGTGCCAGTAGTACTCGGTCAGGGAGTCAGCCCCAGCATTTT. The encoded protein is CASSTRSGSQPQHF.